This passage covers 18 T cell receptor beta chains from one sample sequenced in a study of blood T cell repertoires in COVID-19. Assay: immunoSEQ multiplex PCR; the TCRdb copy retains only in-frame clones and omits some. Seen here are some 78,000 clones, more than 80% observed once, and the top ten hold 25% to 35%. Sequencing used peripheral blood. These receptors were taken from a man over 45 with active or convalescent COVID-19.

CDR3 nucleotides: TGCGCCAGCAGCAGTACCCTAGCGGGAGGCAATGAGCAGTTCTTC. Residues: CASSSTLAGGNEQFF. V and J are TRBV4-1 and TRBJ2-1, with 11 nucleotides matching TRBD2. The V segment lost 5 bases and the J segment 6 bases; nucleotides outside the gene matches: 6. Germline V gene lookup returns CDR1 MGHRA and CDR2 YSYEKL. This CDR3 has 15 residues.

V gene TRBV14 combines with J gene TRBJ1-1; weak D call: TRBD1 (5 bases). This CDR3 is 13 amino acids long. Germline V gene sequence: CDR1 SGHDN, CDR2 FVKESK. V dropped 2 bases and J dropped 4 bases, with 8 bases sitting between them. CDR3 loop: CASSQNRGTEAFF. In DNA form, the CDR3 reads TGTGCCAGCAGCCAAAATAGGGGCACTGAAGCTTTCTTT.

The rearrangement uses TRBV7-2 and TRBJ2-4; D is possibly TRBD1 (6 bases). Germline CDR1 reads SGHTA; CDR2 reads FQGNSA. Between the trimmed V and J ends, which lost 4 bases and 4 bases, there was a span of 8 bases. The CDR3 is 13 amino acids. CDR3 sequence reads: CASSSGAKNIQYF. In nucleotides, the CDR3 is TGTGCCAGCAGCTCAGGGGCTAAAAACATTCAGTACTTC.

The chain employs TRBV6-1 and TRBJ2-5; 12 positions agree with TRBD2. The CDR3 contains 15 residues. The ends lost 3 bases at V and 2 bases at J; junction bases unmatched: 1. In germline, CDR1 is MNHNS, CDR2 SASEGT. CDR3 region: CASSETSGRQETQYF. The CDR3 nucleotides read TGTGCCAGCAGTGAGACTAGCGGGAGACAAGAGACCCAGTACTTC.

The chain has TRBV11-2 and TRBJ1-4; D possibly corresponds to TRBD1 (6 bases). Trimming cost V 2 bases and J 8 bases, with 15 bases left between them. The CDR3 sequence is 15 residues long. The germline CDR1 and CDR2 sequences are SGHAT and FQNNGV. CDR3 sequence (DNA): TGTGCCAGCAGCTTAAGACAGGCGGACATAGAAAAACTGTTTTTT. Encoded protein: CASSLRQADIEKLFF.

This clone has just a few counts. V and J are TRBV30 and TRBJ1-2; no reliable D call. Trimming stripped 4 bases from V and 2 bases from J, with 14 bases between. This CDR3 contains 14 residues. The V gene's germline CDR1 is GTSNPN and CDR2 SVGIG (reference sequence). This chain's CDR3 is CAWKSRRSNYGYTF. The DNA for the CDR3 is TGTGCCTGGAAATCCCGGAGGTCAAACTATGGCTACACCTTC.

The V gene is TRBV10-2, the J gene TRBJ1-2; TRBD1 agrees at 8 bases. This CDR3 has 14 residues. Germline lookup yields CDR1 WSHSY and CDR2 SAAADI. V shed 5 bases, J shed 4 bases, and the junction held 6 bases outside the gene matches. CDR3 protein: CASSTTGGTYGYTF. The CDR3 region has the DNA TGCGCCAGCAGTACAACAGGGGGGACCTATGGCTACACCTTC.

The rearrangement uses TRBV5-8 and TRBJ2-5; 16 positions match TRBD2. The junction had 10 bases not matched to a gene; V was cut back by 4 bases and J by 1 base. The germline gives CDR1 SGHTS, CDR2 YDEGEE. The CDR3 length is 19 residues. The CDR3 DNA sequence: TGTGCCAGCAGCCCTTACGGGACTAGCGGGGGGGCCGCCCAAGAGACCCAGTACTTC. Translated: CASSPYGTSGGAAQETQYF.

The CDR3 DNA is TGTGCCTGGAGCGGAACGGGACAGGGGGGCGGCTACACCTTC. Translation gives CAWSGTGQGGGYTF. The rearrangement joins TRBV30 to TRBJ1-2, with TRBD1 identical over 11 bases. The germline gives CDR1 GTSNPN, CDR2 SVGIG (reference sequence). Trimming cost V 3 bases and J 8 bases; bases outside gene matches: 8. CDR3 length: 14 residues.

The V and J genes are TRBV7-2 and TRBJ2-1; 8 nucleotides match TRBD2. The germline gives CDR1 SGHTA, CDR2 FQGNSA. With V trimmed by 1 base and J by 8 bases, 4 bases remained unmatched. The CDR3 loop spans 14 amino acids. CDR3 amino acids: CASSLELAVDEQFF. DNA of the CDR3: TGTGCCAGCAGCTTAGAACTAGCGGTCGATGAGCAGTTCTTC. Filled out from reference TRBV7-2 and TRBJ2-1, the complete variable domain reads GAGVSQSPSNKVTEKGKDVELRCDPISGHTALYWYRQSLGQGLEFLIYFQGNSAPDKSGLPSDRFSAERTGGSVSTLTIQRTQQEDSAVYLCASSLELAVDEQFFGPGTRLTVL.

This chain connects TRBV11-2 to TRBJ2-3, with unresolved D. CDR1 and CDR2 (germline): SGHAT, FQNNGV. This CDR3 is built from 14 residues. Trimming removed 1 base at V and 2 bases at J, with 7 bases between. This CDR3 is CASSLARTTDTQYF. The CDR3 DNA is TGTGCCAGCAGCTTAGCTAGAACCACAGATACGCAGTATTTT.

In its sample, this clone was seen once. The V call is TRBV7-2, the J call TRBJ1-2, with D maybe TRBD1 (6 bases). V shed 1 base and J shed 3 bases, with 9 bases lying between them. Germline V gives CDR1 SGHTA, CDR2 FQGNSA. The CDR3 totals 14 residues. The CDR3 loop reads CASSLGSGDYGYTF. DNA for the CDR3: TGTGCCAGCAGCTTAGGCTCAGGGGACTATGGCTACACCTTC.

The V and J genes are TRBV11-2 and TRBJ2-1; 8 bases agree with TRBD2. V shed 5 bases and J 9 bases; nucleotides not matched to a gene: 0. This CDR3 has 11 amino acids. Germline CDR1 reads SGHAT; CDR2 reads FQNNGV. The DNA of the CDR3 is TGTGCCAGCAGCCTAGCGGGTGAGCAGTTCTTC. Its translation is CASSLAGEQFF. Supplemented by reference TRBV11-2 and TRBJ2-1, the full variable domain reads EAGVAQSPRYKIIEKRQSVAFWCNPISGHATLYWYQQILGQGPKLLIQFQNNGVVDDSQLPKDRFSAERLKGVDSTLKIQPAKLEDSAVYLCASSLAGEQFFGPGTRLTVL.

The chain joins TRBV5-1 to TRBJ2-5, with 8 bases matching TRBD1. Germline V gene lookup returns CDR1 SGHRS and CDR2 YFSETQ. The V segment lost 3 bases and the J segment 3 bases; nucleotides outside the gene matches: 7. The CDR3 is 15 residues long. CDR3 nucleotide sequence: TGCGCCAGCAGCTCGCCGGGACAGGAAAAAGAGACCCAGTACTTC. It yields the protein CASSSPGQEKETQYF.

The genes are TRBV27 and TRBJ2-7; the D is unclear. Germline-derived CDR1 and CDR2 are MNHEY and SMNVEV (reference sequence). The germline V and J ends were trimmed by 4 bases and 3 bases, with 13 bases remaining between them. CDR3 length: 14 amino acids. The CDR3 sequence is CASSSTDIRYEQYF. The CDR3 coding sequence is TGTGCCAGCAGTTCGACTGATATCCGCTACGAGCAGTACTTC.

This chain connects TRBV5-1 to TRBJ2-2; no reliable D call. CDR3 length equals 14 residues. Trimming shortened V by 2 bases and J by 1 base, and 6 bases separated the two germline ends. Germline CDR1 SGHRS, CDR2 YFSETQ. The chain's CDR3 is CASSFSVNTGELFF. The CDR3 DNA is TGCGCCAGCAGCTTTTCGGTGAACACCGGGGAGCTGTTTTTT.

The V and J genes are TRBV10-2 and TRBJ2-7; 7 bases agree with TRBD2. Trimming removed 7 bases from V and 4 bases from J; junction bases left unmatched: 13. Germline CDR1 and CDR2: WSHSY and SAAADI. The CDR3 covers 15 residues. Here the CDR3 DNA reads TGCGCCAGCAAAGACCGAGGACTAGAGTTATACGAGCAGTACTTC. This translates into CASKDRGLELYEQYF.

The V call is TRBV5-4, the J call TRBJ2-5; 7 bases agree with TRBD1. The germline V gene has CDR1 SGHNT and CDR2 YYREEE (reference sequence). CDR3 length equals 14 residues. The V and J ends lost 3 bases and 1 base, in that order; junction bases with no gene match: 3. The CDR3 spells CASSSTGSQETQYF. DNA of the CDR3: TGTGCCAGCAGCTCGACAGGGTCCCAAGAGACCCAGTACTTC.